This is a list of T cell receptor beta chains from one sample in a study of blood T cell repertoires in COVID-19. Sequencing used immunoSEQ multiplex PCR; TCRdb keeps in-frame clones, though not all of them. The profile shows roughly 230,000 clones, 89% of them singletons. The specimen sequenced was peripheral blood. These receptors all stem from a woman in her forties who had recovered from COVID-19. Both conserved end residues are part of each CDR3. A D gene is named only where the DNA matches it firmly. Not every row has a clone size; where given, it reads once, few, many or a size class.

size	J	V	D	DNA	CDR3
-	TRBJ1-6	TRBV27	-	TGTGCCAGCAGTTTAGTCATTTCTTCTGCGTATTCACCCCTCCACTTT	CASSLVISSAYSPLHF
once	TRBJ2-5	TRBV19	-	TGTGCCAGTAGTACAAGGGGAACGGCCCTCTTGAGGGAGACCCAGTACTTC	CASSTRGTALLRETQYF
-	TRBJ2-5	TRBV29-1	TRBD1	TGCAGCGTTGTAGGGACAGGAGAGACCCAGTACTTC	CSVVGTGETQYF
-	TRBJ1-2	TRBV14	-	TGTGCCAGCAGCACGCACAGCGGCCTGAGTGGCTACACCTTC	CASSTHSGLSGYTF
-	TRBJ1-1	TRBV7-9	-	TGTGCCAGCAGTTCTCAGGGGAACACTGAAGCTTTCTTT	CASSSQGNTEAFF
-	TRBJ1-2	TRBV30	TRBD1	TGTGCCTGGAGCTCCCAGGGGGGCTATGGCTACACCTTC	CAWSSQGGYGYTF
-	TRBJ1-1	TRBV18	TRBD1	TGTGCCAGCTCATCTACAGGGGGCACTGAAGCTTTCTTT	CASSSTGGTEAFF
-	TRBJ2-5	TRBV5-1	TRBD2	TGCGCCAGCAGCGATGGGACTAGCGACCAAGAGACCCAGTACTTC	CASSDGTSDQETQYF
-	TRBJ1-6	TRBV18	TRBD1	TGTGCCAGCTCACGGGACAGGGATAATTCACCCCTCCACTTT	CASSRDRDNSPLHF
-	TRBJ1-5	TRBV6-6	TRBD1	TGTGCCAGCAGTTTCCCCCGGGACAGGGGGTACTTT	CASSFPRDRGYF
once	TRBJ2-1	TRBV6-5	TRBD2	TGTGCCAGCAGAATTAGCGGGGGCCGTTTTGCGGAGCAGTTCTTC	CASRISGGRFAEQFF
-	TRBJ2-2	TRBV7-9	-	TGTGCCAGCAGCTCGGCGAACACCGGGGAGCTGTTTTTT	CASSSANTGELFF